What follows is one T cell receptor beta chain and its context. Its antigen remains unidentified. This specimen comes from a study of cytomegalovirus exposure and HLA in healthy donors. Study-wide points: A later analysis reported that several of the most significant clusters appeared to be linked to common viral pathogens, among them Epstein-Barr virus. Earlier analysis found most TCR beta V segments productive about 87% or about 30% of the time.

The CDR3 length is 15 residues. Per germline, CDR1 MGHRA and CDR2 YSYEKL. Trimming left V 1 base short and J 1 base short, with 10 bases between. PCR involved 60 Vbeta and 13 Jbeta primers. In the authors' workflow: A later analysis tallied 80 million or so unique TCR beta chains, some 12 million of them shared. The table came from immunoSEQ multiplex PCR; TCRdb's copy has only in-frame clones and leaves some out. The V and J calls and clone size are taken from that table; D and trimming were inferred from the DNA. The sample yields roughly 140,000 clones, over 70% seen once. Sequenced: PBMCs. This sequence originates from a man aged 35 to 55 in good health and CMV-seropositive. The chain joins TRBV4-1 to TRBJ1-1; D ambiguous. CDR3: CASSQGTQPNTEAFF. DNA of the CDR3: TGCGCCAGCAGCCAAGGGACTCAACCGAACACTGAAGCTTTCTTT.